Listed below are T cell receptor beta chains from one sample, sequenced in a study of T-cell memory formation after mild COVID-19. TCRdb re-called the 5' RACE reads through MiXCR, storing one row per CDR3 protein. The sample carries 450,000 to 700,000 distinct CDR3 sequences, roughly 18% recorded once. Source material: PBMCs or a T cell subset sorted from them (not recorded which). These receptors were obtained from an adult woman who had mild COVID-19 (a few samples of this study predate the infection). Cell type and time point are not known. Both conserved end residues are part of each CDR3. The D gene is left open where the match is weak. The size entry is marked missing in some rows and otherwise reads once, few, many or a size class.

clone_size | j_call | d_call | v_call | cdr3_nt | cdr3_aa
many | TRBJ2-1 | - | TRBV7-2 | TGTGCCAGCAGCCTTCGGACTGTCAATGAGCAGTTCTTC | CASSLRTVNEQFF
- | TRBJ2-1 | - | TRBV3-1 | TGTGCCAGCAGCCAAGATCAAGGGGCGCCTCACAATGAGCAGTTCTTC | CASSQDQGAPHNEQFF
many | TRBJ2-1 | - | TRBV7-9 | TGTGCCAGCAGCCAGGACTCGAGTAGCATGGGAAACAATGAGCAGTTCTTC | CASSQDSSSMGNNEQFF
- | TRBJ2-7 | TRBD2 | TRBV29-1 | TGCAGCGTTGTTGAAAGCGGGGGGGCTAGGGAGCAGTACTTC | CSVVESGGAREQYF
few | TRBJ1-2 | - | TRBV5-1 | TGCGCCAGCACCCCGCGGGGGGCACAGAACTATGGCTACACCTTC | CASTPRGAQNYGYTF
few | TRBJ2-1 | TRBD1 | TRBV2 | TGTGCCAGCAGGGCATTCCGGGACAGGTCGATCTCCTACAATGAGCAGTTCTTC | CASRAFRDRSISYNEQFF
- | TRBJ2-7 | TRBD2 | TRBV7-3 | TGTGCCAGCAGTTCGAGCGGGGGCCCCTACGAGCAGTACTTC | CASSSSGGPYEQYF
few | TRBJ2-5 | TRBD1 | TRBV4-2 | TGTGCCAGCAGCCAAGATGGAAGGACAGGGGACCAAGAGACCCAGTACTTC | CASSQDGRTGDQETQYF
- | TRBJ2-7 | TRBD2 | TRBV12-3/TRBV12-4 | TGTGCCAGCAGTTTAGCGGGACTAGGGGCCTACGAGCAGTACTTC | CASSLAGLGAYEQYF
few | TRBJ1-4 | - | TRBV20-1 | TGCAGTGCTAGAGAGAGGTGGAAGTTTAATGAAAAACTGTTTTTT | CSARERWKFNEKLFF
few | TRBJ2-6 | - | TRBV12-3/TRBV12-4 | TGTGCCAGCAGTCCGCCTTTAACCTTTTCTGGGGCCAACGTCCTGACTTTC | CASSPPLTFSGANVLTF
few | TRBJ2-1 | TRBD2 | TRBV5-1 | TGCGCCAGCAGCTTGGTACTAGCGGGGGCTTACAATGAGCAGTTCTTC | CASSLVLAGAYNEQFF
- | TRBJ2-5 | TRBD2 | TRBV5-4 | TGTGCCAGCAGCTCGGGACTAGCGGACATTCAAGAGACCCAGTACTTC | CASSSGLADIQETQYF
- | TRBJ2-3 | - | TRBV4-3 | TGCGCCAGCAGCCTTTCTAGGACTACAAGCACAGATACGCAGTATTTT | CASSLSRTTSTDTQYF
few | TRBJ1-1 | TRBD1 | TRBV2 | TGTGCCAGCAGTGAAGCGCGAGCAGGGGGCACTGAAGCTTTCTTT | CASSEARAGGTEAFF
few | TRBJ2-7 | - | TRBV7-6 | TGTGCCAGCAGCTTAGAAGGGAGTGGGTACGAGCAGTACTTC | CASSLEGSGYEQYF
- | TRBJ2-3 | TRBD2 | TRBV5-8 | TGTGCCAGCAGCCCATTAGCGGGAGAGGTCTCAGATACGCAGTATTTT | CASSPLAGEVSDTQYF
- | TRBJ2-7 | - | TRBV5-5 | TGTGCCAGCAGCTTCGAGTCGGGGACCCCTGAGGAGCAGTACTTC | CASSFESGTPEEQYF
few | TRBJ1-1 | - | TRBV18 | TGTGCCAGCTCACGTATGAAGGAGACTGAAGCTTTCTTT | CASSRMKETEAFF
- | TRBJ1-2 | - | TRBV20-1 | TGCAGTGCTAGTCAGGACCTCGCAGGCTACACCTTC | CSASQDLAGYTF
few | TRBJ1-1 | - | TRBV11-1 | TGTGCCAGCAGCTTAGGTTGGGGGCCTGACACTGAAGCTTTCTTT | CASSLGWGPDTEAFF
- | TRBJ2-3 | - | TRBV7-8 | TGTGCCAGCAGCTTCGTCGGGGCCACAGATACGCAGTATTTT | CASSFVGATDTQYF
few | TRBJ2-7 | - | TRBV20-1 | TGCAGTGCCACGTACAGGGGAGGAGACTACGAGCAGTACTTC | CSATYRGGDYEQYF
once | TRBJ1-1 | TRBD1 | TRBV25-1 | TGTGCCAGCAGGGGGACAGGTCACACTGAAGCTTTCTTT | CASRGTGHTEAFF
- | TRBJ2-5 | TRBD2 | TRBV4-3 | TGCGCCAGCAGCCAAGGGTCACTAGCGGGAGGGCCCGGAGAGACCCAGTACTTC | CASSQGSLAGGPGETQYF
- | TRBJ2-5 | - | TRBV14 | TGTGCCAGCAGCCAAGTTAGCCCAACCATGAGACCTAAAACCCAAGAGACCCAGTACTTC | CASSQVSPTMRPKTQETQYF
few | TRBJ1-2 | - | TRBV7-2 | TGTGCCAGCAGCTTAAGTAAGGGGTACTATGGCTACACCTTC | CASSLSKGYYGYTF
- | TRBJ2-7 | TRBD1 | TRBV6-5 | TGTGCCAGCAGTTACCAAATGGACAGGGACAAGTACTTC | CASSYQMDRDKYF
- | TRBJ1-5 | TRBD1 | TRBV25-1 | TGTGCCAGCAGTAAGGGGGCCGGCAATCAGCCCCAGCATTTT | CASSKGAGNQPQHF
- | TRBJ2-5 | - | TRBV7-3 | TGTGCCAGCAGTTTTCCCGACAGCCAAGAGACCCAGTACTTC | CASSFPDSQETQYF
- | TRBJ2-2 | - | TRBV21-1 | TGTGCCAGCAGCTACGCACGGGGTTGCGACACCGGGGAGCTGTTTTTT | CASSYARGCDTGELFF
- | TRBJ1-5 | - | TRBV28 | TGTGCCAGCACCCGCCCGGGTCTTAATCAGCCCCAGCATTTT | CASTRPGLNQPQHF
few | TRBJ1-1 | - | TRBV5-1 | TGCGCCAGCAGCTTGTTCGCACTTGGCAACACTGAAGCTTTCTTT | CASSLFALGNTEAFF
- | TRBJ2-5 | TRBD2 | TRBV3-1 | TGTGCCAGCAGCCCCCGGGCTAGCGGGGGCGGGGAGACCCAGTACTTC | CASSPRASGGGETQYF
once | TRBJ2-7 | TRBD2 | TRBV4-2 | TGTGCCAGCAGCCCTGCTTCGGTACTAGCGGTATCCTACGAGCAGTACTTC | CASSPASVLAVSYEQYF
few | TRBJ2-2 | TRBD2 | TRBV4-1 | TGCGCCAGCAGCCCCGGGGGGGGCCTAGGGGACACCGGGGAGCTGTTTTTT | CASSPGGGLGDTGELFF
once | TRBJ1-2 | - | TRBV20-1 | TGCAGTGCTAGACAAGGGACCGGGGGCTACACCTTC | CSARQGTGGYTF
- | TRBJ2-7 | TRBD1 | TRBV29-1 | TGCAGCGTTAGGACAGGGACCGCCTACGAGCAGTACTTC | CSVRTGTAYEQYF
- | TRBJ1-2 | TRBD1 | TRBV6-5 | TGTGCCAGCAGTTACCCACTCAAGACAGGGGTCTATGGCTACACCTTC | CASSYPLKTGVYGYTF
few | TRBJ2-1 | - | TRBV5-1 | TGCGCCAGCAGCTCCCCGCTAGCGAATGAGCAGTTCTTC | CASSSPLANEQFF
- | TRBJ1-3 | - | TRBV9 | TGTGCCAGCAGCCCCCGGGGGGCCGAAAACACCATATATTTT | CASSPRGAENTIYF
- | TRBJ2-7 | TRBD2 | TRBV7-2 | TGTGCCAGCAGCTTAGCGGGAGGGCAGAAAGAGCAGTACTTC | CASSLAGGQKEQYF
- | TRBJ1-6 | - | TRBV11-2 | TGTGCCAGCAGGTCGTGGTCTGACTATTCACCCCTCCACTTT | CASRSWSDYSPLHF
- | TRBJ2-7 | TRBD2 | TRBV5-5 | TGTGCCAGCAGCTTGGATGGCGGGGGGACCTCTTACGAGCAGTACTTC | CASSLDGGGTSYEQYF
few | TRBJ1-1 | - | TRBV29-1 | TGCAGCGTTGGGGGCAGCGCGAACACTGAAGCTTTCTTT | CSVGGSANTEAFF
many | TRBJ1-2 | - | TRBV29-1 | TGCAGCGTTGTTCCGGGGGGCACTAACTATGGCTACACCTTC | CSVVPGGTNYGYTF
few | TRBJ1-2 | TRBD1 | TRBV4-3 | TGCGCCAGCAGCCAGACGGACAGGGGGCTCGGCTACACCTTC | CASSQTDRGLGYTF
- | TRBJ2-5 | - | TRBV20-1 | TGCAGTGCTAGCCGGGGGCCTCTAGCGAACCAAGAGACCCAGTACTTC | CSASRGPLANQETQYF
few | TRBJ2-1 | TRBD2 | TRBV20-1 | TGCAGTGTTCGGGAGGGAGGCAATGAGCAGTTCTTC | CSVREGGNEQFF
few | TRBJ1-2 | - | TRBV7-8 | TGTGCCAGCAGCTTAGCGAGATTCCGGGAGGGAGATGGCTACACCTTC | CASSLARFREGDGYTF
- | TRBJ1-2 | - | TRBV25-1 | TGTGCCAGCTCCCGGGGGGCAGCGAACTATGGCTACACCTTC | CASSRGAANYGYTF
few | TRBJ1-6 | TRBD1 | TRBV2 | TGTGCCAGCAGTGGTTTAGGGGGCAGCTCACCCCTCCACTTT | CASSGLGGSSPLHF
- | TRBJ2-2 | - | TRBV12-3/TRBV12-4 | TGTGCCAGCAGTATCCGACAGGGAGGGCTGTTTTTT | CASSIRQGGLFF
- | TRBJ2-3 | - | TRBV24-1 | TGTGCCACCAGTGACGGGGACCCAGATACGCAGTATTTT | CATSDGDPDTQYF
- | TRBJ2-4 | - | TRBV12-3/TRBV12-4 | TGTGCCAGCAGCCTATATTCGGGGCTGGCCAAAAACATTCAGTACTTC | CASSLYSGLAKNIQYF
many | TRBJ2-6 | - | TRBV4-3 | TGCGCCAGCAGCCAACAGACAGGAGCGGGGGCCAACGTCCTGACTTTC | CASSQQTGAGANVLTF
- | TRBJ2-5 | - | TRBV20-1 | TGCAGTGCCCAGACTGGTGTTGAGACCCAGTACTTC | CSAQTGVETQYF